This is a list of T cell receptor beta chains from one sample in a study of STAT5B mutations in CD4+ large granular lymphocyte leukemia. Some clones are missing from TCRdb's copy, which holds only in-frame ones; the method was immunoSEQ multiplex PCR. The data show about 32,000 clones, 70% to 85% seen once. The sequenced sample was CD4+ T cells from blood buffy coats. The receptors shown here come from a human donor in good health. Both conserved end residues are part of each CDR3. A D gene is named only where the DNA matches it firmly. Expanded clones are given a class, and other clones once, few, many or no size at all.

V gene	clone size	J gene	D gene	CDR3 DNA	CDR3 protein
TRBV6-5	.	TRBJ1-2	.	TGTGCCAGCAGTCCTCCGGGCCAAACAGGCCGTGGCTACACCTTC	CASSPPGQTGRGYTF
TRBV12-5	few	TRBJ2-1	.	TGTGCTAGTGGTTTGGTTCCGGGGAATGAGCAGTTCTTC	CASGLVPGNEQFF
TRBV9	few	TRBJ1-2	TRBD1	TGTGCCAGCAGCGTAGACGGGACAGGGACCTATGGCTACACCTTC	CASSVDGTGTYGYTF
TRBV28	.	TRBJ1-1	TRBD1	TGTGCCAGCAGTTTACAGGGACAGGGGAGCACTGAAGCTTTCTTT	CASSLQGQGSTEAFF
TRBV5-1	.	TRBJ1-4	.	TGCGCCAGCAGCTTTACCGCCCAGGGAGGTGAAAAACTGTTTTTT	CASSFTAQGGEKLFF
TRBV5-6	.	TRBJ1-4	.	TGTGCCAGCAGCTTGGGGGGCTGGGGGGAAAAACTGTTTTTT	CASSLGGWGEKLFF
TRBV7-2	.	TRBJ2-7	TRBD1	TGTGCCAGCAGCCGACAGGGAATAGGCGAGCAGTACTTC	CASSRQGIGEQYF
TRBV19	.	TRBJ2-7	.	TGTGCCAGTAGCGCAAACTACGAGCAGTACTTC	CASSANYEQYF
TRBV19	.	TRBJ2-5	TRBD2	TGTGCCAGTAGTTCTGGCGGGGGGGCCTCCCAAGAGACCCAGTACTTC	CASSSGGGASQETQYF
TRBV6-5	.	TRBJ2-3	TRBD2	TGTGCCAGCAGTTACGGTCTAGCGGGGGGCACAGATACGCAGTATTTT	CASSYGLAGGTDTQYF
TRBV19	.	TRBJ1-1	.	TGTGCCAGTAGTCCCCCGCGGCCCAGGCCTGGCAACACTGAAGCTTTCTTT	CASSPPRPRPGNTEAFF
TRBV6-5	.	TRBJ2-7	.	TGTGCCAGCAGTTATCGTCCTAAGGGCTACGAGCAGTACTTC	CASSYRPKGYEQYF
TRBV2	few	TRBJ2-2	.	TGTGCCAGCAGTCCGGAGCTCACCGGGGAGCTGTTTTTT	CASSPELTGELFF
TRBV7-2	few	TRBJ2-1	.	TGTGCCAGCAGCTATACATGGACAGCCCCGGGGGGACAGTTCTTC	CASSYTWTAPGGQFF
TRBV7-2	.	TRBJ1-4	TRBD1	TGTGCCAGCAGCTTTAGCGCCTTCTTGGGACAGCATAATGAAAAACTGTTTTTT	CASSFSAFLGQHNEKLFF
TRBV7-6	.	TRBJ1-1	.	TGTGCCAGCAGCTCGTTCCACACTGAAGCTTTCTTT	CASSSFHTEAFF
TRBV2	.	TRBJ2-3	.	TGTGCCAGCAATGGGGGTATCACAGATACGCAGTATTTT	CASNGGITDTQYF
TRBV7-8	.	TRBJ1-1	.	TGTGCCAGCAGCCCCTACAGGGTTGTTATGGACACTGAAGCTTTCTTT	CASSPYRVVMDTEAFF
TRBV5-1	.	TRBJ2-6	.	TGCGCCAGCAGCTTGGAGGTCCAGGGATCTGGGGCCAACGTCCTGACTTTC	CASSLEVQGSGANVLTF
TRBV5-1	.	TRBJ2-5	TRBD2	TGCGCCAGCAGCCCTGGTGGGAGCGGGAGGCAAGAGACCCAGTACTTC	CASSPGGSGRQETQYF
TRBV9	once	TRBJ2-2	.	TGTGCCAGCAGCGGATACTTGAACACCGGGGAGCTGTTTTTT	CASSGYLNTGELFF
TRBV5-4	few	TRBJ1-3	TRBD1	TGTGCCAGCAGCTTGACAGGGGATGGTACTGGAAACACCATATATTTT	CASSLTGDGTGNTIYF
TRBV7-2	.	TRBJ1-1	.	TGTGCCAGCAGCTTAGGCCAGAACACTGAAGCTTTCTTT	CASSLGQNTEAFF
TRBV5-6	.	TRBJ1-6	.	TGTGCCAGCAGCTTGGCTGGGCTACAGTGGAATTCACCCCTCCACTTT	CASSLAGLQWNSPLHF
TRBV5-6	.	TRBJ1-1	TRBD1	TGTGCCAGCACCCTGGTTCAGGGGGGCACTGAAGCTTTCTTT	CASTLVQGGTEAFF
TRBV27	few	TRBJ2-7	.	TGTGCCAGCGGAACCTACGAGCAGTACTTC	CASGTYEQYF
TRBV5-4	.	TRBJ1-2	.	TGTGCCAGCAGCTTGGCCGGGGGGAACTATGGCTACACCTTC	CASSLAGGNYGYTF
TRBV7-8	few	TRBJ1-5	.	TGTGCCAGCAGCTTAGTGCAGAGGAATCAGCCCCAGCATTTT	CASSLVQRNQPQHF
TRBV6-1	.	TRBJ1-5	.	TGTGCCAGCAGTACCCGCGGGGGCAATCAGCCCCAGCATTTT	CASSTRGGNQPQHF
TRBV29-1	.	TRBJ2-3	.	TGCAGCGTTCAAAAACGGGACTCTTTAGATACGCAGTATTTT	CSVQKRDSLDTQYF
TRBV18	.	TRBJ2-3	.	TGTGCCAGCTCACTTGTAGCCGCAGAGACGCAGTATTTT	CASSLVAAETQYF
TRBV7-2	.	TRBJ2-7	TRBD2	TGTGCCAGCAGCGCTGTGGGCGGGGGGGTCTACTACGAGCAGTACTTC	CASSAVGGGVYYEQYF
TRBV18	.	TRBJ2-5	.	TGTGCCAGCCTCCGGAGTTCTCAAGAGACCCAGTACTTC	CASLRSSQETQYF
TRBV2	.	TRBJ2-2	.	TGTGCCAGCAGTGGGGTGGAGGTCGGCACCGGGGAGCTGTTTTTT	CASSGVEVGTGELFF
TRBV19	.	TRBJ1-3	.	TGTGCCAGTAATACAGGATTAAGCTCTGGAAACACCATATATTTT	CASNTGLSSGNTIYF
TRBV2	.	TRBJ2-3	.	TGTGCCAGCACAAAGGTTTACACAGATACGCAGTATTTT	CASTKVYTDTQYF
TRBV28	.	TRBJ1-4	TRBD1	TGTGCCAGCAGTTTATCTACTTGGACAGGGAAGGAGGGAAAACTGTTTTTT	CASSLSTWTGKEGKLFF
TRBV6-5	.	TRBJ1-2	.	TGTGCCAGCAGTCCCGGGCAGACTGACTATGGCTACACCTTC	CASSPGQTDYGYTF
TRBV9	.	TRBJ2-1	TRBD2	TGTGCCAGCAGCGTAGGGGTTAGCGGGGGGAACAATGAGCAGTTCTTC	CASSVGVSGGNNEQFF
TRBV27	once	TRBJ1-1	.	TGTGCCAGCAGTTTGGCCTTCAGGGGCACTGAAGCTTTCTTT	CASSLAFRGTEAFF
TRBV9	once	TRBJ2-5	.	TGTGCCAGCAGCCGAAACGCCGGGACTCAAGAGACCCAGTACTTC	CASSRNAGTQETQYF
TRBV2	.	TRBJ2-5	.	TGTGCCAGCAGTGGAAGGAGTAGGGAGACCCAGTACTTC	CASSGRSRETQYF
TRBV6-1	.	TRBJ1-1	TRBD1	TGTGCCAGCAGTGAAAGGACGCAGGGGGCCTTTTCTGAGGCTTTCTTT	CASSERTQGAFSEAFF
TRBV10-3	.	TRBJ1-4	.	TGTGCCATCAGTGAGTGGCAGCCCGGGCGGCATGAAAAACTGTTTTTT	CAISEWQPGRHEKLFF
TRBV9	.	TRBJ2-1	.	TGTGCCAGCAGCGTAGCCTCGACTAGTGGTGAGCAGTTCTTC	CASSVASTSGEQFF
TRBV11-2	.	TRBJ2-1	TRBD1	TGTGCCAGCAGCATAGGGACAGGGGGGAGTGAGCAGTTCTTC	CASSIGTGGSEQFF
TRBV7-9	.	TRBJ2-3	TRBD1	TGTGCCAGCAGCTACGACAGGGGCACAGATACGCAGTATTTT	CASSYDRGTDTQYF
TRBV6-6	.	TRBJ2-7	.	TGTGCCAGCAGTTACGACGGACGGACAGCCTACGAGCAGTACTTC	CASSYDGRTAYEQYF
TRBV5-4	.	TRBJ1-3	TRBD1	TGTGCCAGCAGCTCGGGGACAGGGATTTACTCTGGAAACACCATATATTTT	CASSSGTGIYSGNTIYF
TRBV5-1	.	TRBJ1-1	.	TGCGCCAGCAGCTTTAGGCAGGACCTCCAGAACACTGAAGCTTTCTTT	CASSFRQDLQNTEAFF
TRBV30	.	TRBJ1-4	.	TGTGCCTGGAACAGGGCTCCCCATGAAAAACTGTTTTTT	CAWNRAPHEKLFF
TRBV10-3	few	TRBJ2-7	.	TGTGCCATCAGTGAGTCGAAAGGGGCCGAGCAGTACTTC	CAISESKGAEQYF
TRBV5-8	.	TRBJ2-7	.	TGTGCCAGCAGCCGCCGGTCCTACGAGCAGTACTTC	CASSRRSYEQYF
TRBV19	.	TRBJ1-2	.	TGTGCCAGTAGTATTGGTACGGCTTATGGCTACACCTTC	CASSIGTAYGYTF
TRBV6-1	.	TRBJ1-6	TRBD1	TGTGCCAGCAGTGGTTCTACAGGGGGTAATTCACCCCTCCACTTT	CASSGSTGGNSPLHF
TRBV7-2	.	TRBJ1-2	.	TGTGCCAGCAGCTTAGGCGTAGGCTCCGGATATGGCTACACCTTC	CASSLGVGSGYGYTF